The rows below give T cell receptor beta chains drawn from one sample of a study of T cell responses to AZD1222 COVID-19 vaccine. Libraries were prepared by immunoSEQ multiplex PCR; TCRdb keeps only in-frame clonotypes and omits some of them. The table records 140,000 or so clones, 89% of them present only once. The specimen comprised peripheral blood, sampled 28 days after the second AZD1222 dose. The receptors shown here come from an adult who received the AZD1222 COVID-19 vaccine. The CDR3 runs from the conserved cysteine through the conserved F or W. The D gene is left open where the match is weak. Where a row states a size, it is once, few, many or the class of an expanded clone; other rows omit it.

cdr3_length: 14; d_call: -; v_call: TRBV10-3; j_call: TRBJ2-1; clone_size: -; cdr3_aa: CATRTASSYNEQFF; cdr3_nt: TGTGCCACCAGGACGGCGAGCTCCTACAATGAGCAGTTCTTC
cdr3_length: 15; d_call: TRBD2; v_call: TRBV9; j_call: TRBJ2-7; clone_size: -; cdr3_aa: CASSVGDYWGFEQYF; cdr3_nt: TGTGCCAGCAGCGTAGGGGACTATTGGGGCTTTGAGCAGTACTTC
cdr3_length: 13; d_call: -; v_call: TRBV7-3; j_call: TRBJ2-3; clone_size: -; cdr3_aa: CASSHGGTDTQYF; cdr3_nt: TGTGCCAGCAGCCACGGCGGAACAGATACGCAGTATTTT
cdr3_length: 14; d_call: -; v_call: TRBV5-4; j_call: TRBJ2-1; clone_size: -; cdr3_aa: CASRRPNEYNEQFF; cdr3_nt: TGTGCCAGCAGGCGGCCGAACGAGTACAATGAGCAGTTCTTC
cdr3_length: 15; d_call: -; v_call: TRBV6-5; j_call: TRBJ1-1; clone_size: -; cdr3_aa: CASSFGRKPNTEAFF; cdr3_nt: TGTGCCAGCAGTTTCGGACGGAAACCGAACACTGAAGCTTTCTTT
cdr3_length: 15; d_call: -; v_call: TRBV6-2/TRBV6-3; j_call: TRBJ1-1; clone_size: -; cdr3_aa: CASSYSIGRATEAFF; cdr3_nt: TGTGCCAGCAGTTACTCGATTGGCAGGGCTACTGAAGCTTTCTTT
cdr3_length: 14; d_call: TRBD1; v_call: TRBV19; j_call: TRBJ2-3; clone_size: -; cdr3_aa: CASRGTGDTDTQYF; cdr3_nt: TGTGCCAGTAGAGGGACAGGGGACACAGATACGCAGTATTTT
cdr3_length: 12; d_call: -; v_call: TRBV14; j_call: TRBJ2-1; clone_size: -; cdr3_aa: CASSLGYNEQFF; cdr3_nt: TGTGCCAGCAGTCTCGGGTACAATGAGCAGTTCTTC
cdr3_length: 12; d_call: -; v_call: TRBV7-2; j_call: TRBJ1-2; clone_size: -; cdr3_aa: CASSPLLPGYTF; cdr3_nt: TGTGCCAGCAGCCCACTCCTTCCTGGCTACACCTTC
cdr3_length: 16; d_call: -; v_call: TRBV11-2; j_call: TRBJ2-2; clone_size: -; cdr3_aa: CASSLLPGWSTGELFF; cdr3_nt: TGTGCCAGCAGCTTACTCCCAGGCTGGAGTACCGGGGAGCTGTTTTTT
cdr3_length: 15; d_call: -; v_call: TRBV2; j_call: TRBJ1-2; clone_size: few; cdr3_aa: CASSREGIGSGGYTF; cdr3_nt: TGTGCCAGCAGTCGGGAGGGAATAGGCTCCGGTGGCTACACCTTC
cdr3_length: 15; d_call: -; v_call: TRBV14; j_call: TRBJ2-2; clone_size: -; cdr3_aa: CASSQVSRGTGELFF; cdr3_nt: TGTGCCAGCAGCCAAGTTAGCAGGGGCACCGGGGAGCTGTTTTTT
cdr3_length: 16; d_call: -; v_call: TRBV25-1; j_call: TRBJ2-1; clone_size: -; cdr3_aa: CASSPPRDGSYNEQFF; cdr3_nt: TGTGCCAGCAGTCCCCCCCGGGACGGAAGCTACAATGAGCAGTTCTTC
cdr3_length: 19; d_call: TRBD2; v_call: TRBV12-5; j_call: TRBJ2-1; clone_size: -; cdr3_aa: CASGLGNKGLAGAINEQFF; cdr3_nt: TGTGCTAGTGGTTTGGGAAATAAAGGACTAGCGGGAGCAATCAATGAGCAGTTCTTC
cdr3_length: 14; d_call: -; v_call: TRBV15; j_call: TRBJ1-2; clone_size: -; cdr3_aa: CATSRGWGNYGYTF; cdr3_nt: TGTGCCACCAGCAGAGGGTGGGGGAACTATGGCTACACCTTC